This entry lists 10 T cell receptor beta chains sequenced from one sample in a study of blood T cell repertoires in COVID-19. Using immunoSEQ multiplex PCR, the repertoire was profiled, and TCRdb retains in-frame clones only, with some absent. In the table there are a few hundred thousand clones, roughly 90% of which are singletons. The sequenced sample consisted of PBMCs or T cells enriched from blood (not recorded which). All receptors come from a woman in her fifties or sixties who had recovered from COVID-19.

The rearrangement uses TRBV28 and TRBJ2-1; D is perhaps TRBD1 (5 bases). Trimming took off 0 bases at V and 9 bases at J, with 6 bases between the two ends. Per germline, CDR1 MDHEN and CDR2 SYDVKM. CDR3 length equals 12 residues. The CDR3 DNA reads as TGTGCCAGCAGTTTATGGCAGGGTGAGCAGTTCTTC. Protein sequence: CASSLWQGEQFF.

This clone was observed once. The chain uses TRBV30 and TRBJ2-1, with a tentative D call TRBD1 (6 bases). Trimming shortened V by 0 bases and J by 1 base, and 10 bases separated the two germline ends. CDR1 and CDR2 from the germline V gene are GTSNPN and SVGIG (reference sequence). This CDR3 has 15 residues. The CDR3 region is CAWSVLGASYNEQFF. CDR3 nucleotide sequence: TGTGCCTGGAGTGTACTGGGGGCGTCCTACAATGAGCAGTTCTTC.

This clone was observed a single time. The chain combines TRBV5-1 with TRBJ2-5; 8 positions match TRBD2. The V and J ends lost 1 base and 1 base, in that order; junction bases with no gene match: 6. The CDR3 totals 16 residues. Germline assignment: CDR1 SGHRS and CDR2 YFSETQ. CDR3: CASSLFPSGPQETQYF. The CDR3 DNA follows: TGCGCCAGCAGCTTGTTCCCTAGCGGGCCCCAAGAGACCCAGTACTTC.

This chain connects TRBV10-2 to TRBJ2-7; TRBD2 matches 7 bases. The CDR3 runs to 15 residues. From germline, CDR1 is WSHSY and CDR2 SAAADI. Trimming removed 3 bases from V and 0 bases from J; junction bases left unmatched: 5. CDR3 sequence: CASSDGAGSSYEQYF. DNA of the CDR3: TGCGCCAGCAGTGACGGAGCGGGGAGCTCCTACGAGCAGTACTTC.

The gene calls are TRBV4-1 and TRBJ1-2; D is perhaps TRBD1 (5 bases). The germline gives CDR1 MGHRA, CDR2 YSYEKL. V was shortened by 0 bases and J by 6 bases, with 14 bases between the two germline ends. This CDR3 is 15 amino acids long. The CDR3: CASSQDHQGKDGYTF. The CDR3 DNA follows: TGCGCCAGCAGCCAAGATCACCAGGGAAAAGATGGCTACACCTTC.

V and J are TRBV3-1 (or the pseudogene TRBV3-2) and TRBJ1-1; D gene uncertain. Trimming took off 1 base at V and 9 bases at J, with 12 bases between the two ends. Germline CDR1 LGHDT, CDR2 YNNKEL (reference sequence). This CDR3 region has 13 residues. Here the CDR3 DNA reads TGTGCCAGCAGCCAAGGGTCGAGGAGAAAAGCTTTCTTT. It is translated as CASSQGSRRKAFF.

This clone appeared a single time. V usage is TRBV6-5 and J usage is TRBJ1-3; D remains ambiguous. The V gene lost 5 bases and the J gene lost 0 bases, with 8 bases spanning the gap. The CDR3 contains 14 residues. The germline CDR1 and CDR2 sequences are MNHEY and SVGAGI. The CDR3 region has the DNA TGTGCCAGCAGTCGGTCCGACTCTGGAAACACCATATATTTT. Its translation is CASSRSDSGNTIYF.

The chain is built from TRBV5-1 and TRBJ1-2; 9 bases line up with TRBD1. CDR3 length: 14 amino acids. The V gene end was trimmed by 3 bases and the J gene end by 3 bases; junction bases not matched to a gene: 3. The V gene's germline CDR1 is SGHRS and CDR2 YFSETQ. CDR3 bases: TGCGCCAGCAGCTCGACAGGGGGGGACTATGGCTACACCTTC. Protein product: CASSSTGGDYGYTF.

The chain couples TRBV5-1 to TRBJ1-5; 8 bases are shared with TRBD1. There are 15 residues in the CDR3. In germline, CDR1 is SGHRS, CDR2 YFSETQ. Unmatched junction bases numbered 8, after V lost 4 bases and J lost 5 bases. CDR3 region: CASSPTGVLHQPQHF. CDR3 DNA sequence: TGCGCCAGCAGCCCGACAGGGGTGTTGCATCAGCCCCAGCATTTT.

Only one count was recorded for this clone. This CDR3 reads CASSRDRVYEQYF. In DNA form, the CDR3 reads TGTGCCAGCAGTCGGGACAGGGTCTACGAGCAGTACTTC. V and J are TRBV27 and TRBJ2-7; 9 nucleotides line up with TRBD1. CDR1 MNHEY and CDR2 SMNVEV come from the germline V gene (reference sequence). V dropped 5 bases and J dropped 3; count of bases not matched to a gene: 2. The CDR3 covers 13 residues.